These 24 T cell receptor beta chains were sequenced from one sample in a study of blood T cell repertoires in COVID-19. The repertoire was sequenced with immunoSEQ multiplex PCR; TCRdb's copy has only in-frame clones and lacks some. Of about 210,000 clones in the sample, about 85% are singletons; the top ten hold around 4.9%. The source material was peripheral blood. All receptors come from a woman aged 80 or older with acute or convalescent COVID-19.

This sequence joins TRBV28 and TRBJ1-6, with TRBD1 as a possible D gene (6 bases). The CDR3 consists of 14 residues. The germline V gene has CDR1 MDHEN and CDR2 SYDVKM. Trimming took off 10 bases at V and 14 bases at J, with 24 bases between the two ends. CDR3 DNA sequence: TGTGCCACATCACAAACAGGGTACCTTTGGACCCTCCACTTT. It codes for CATSQTGYLWTLHF. Complete variable domain (other parts from reference TRBV28 and TRBJ1-6): DVKVTQSSRYLVKRTGEKVFLECVQDMDHENMFWYRQDPGLGLRLIYFSYDVKMKEKGDIPEGYSVSREKKERFSLILESASTNQTSMYLCATSQTGYLWTLHFGNGTRLTVT.

The genes are TRBV9 and TRBJ1-1, with D hard to call. Germline V gene sequence: CDR1 SGDLS, CDR2 YYNGEE. Trimming removed 0 bases from V and 8 bases from J, with 17 bases in between. The CDR3 runs 15 residues. The CDR3, as DNA: TGTGCCAGCAGCGTAGGTCGGGGAGAGGGCGGGGAAGCTTTCTTT. It codes for CASSVGRGEGGEAFF.

The chain is built from TRBV19 and TRBJ2-7, with D hard to call. This CDR3 spans 19 amino acids. Germline V lookup: CDR1 LNHDA, CDR2 SQIVND (reference sequence). V lost 0 bases and J 2 bases, leaving 23 bases between the germline ends. The CDR3 nucleotides read TGTGCCAGTAGTATAGATCGAGGTCACTTAGCCGAGAGTACCTACGAGCAGTACTTC. Translated: CASSIDRGHLAESTYEQYF.

This clone appeared a single time. V gene TRBV5-4 combines with J gene TRBJ2-7; D is perhaps TRBD1 (6 bases). CDR1 is SGHNT and CDR2 is YYREEE in the germline V gene (reference sequence). This CDR3 region has 15 residues. V lost 4 bases and J 3 bases, leaving 17 bases between the germline ends. The CDR3 nucleotides are TGTGCCAGCAGCCCCAGCTCCGGGACATACTACGAGCAGTACTTC. It specifies CASSPSSGTYYEQYF.

CDR3 sequence (DNA): TGCAGCGCACCGAGGGGGGGTCACACAGATACGCAGTATTTT. Translating it yields CSAPRGGHTDTQYF. The chain is built from TRBV29-1 and TRBJ2-3; D is possibly TRBD2 (7 bases). Trimming pared 7 bases from V and 2 bases from J, leaving 16 bases between. Germline CDR1 SQVTM, CDR2 ANQGSEA. This CDR3 has 14 residues.

This chain connects TRBV28 to TRBJ1-4; D not certain. Trimming removed 2 bases at V and 4 bases at J, with 5 bases between. This CDR3 has 13 amino acids. Germline CDR1 MDHEN, CDR2 SYDVKM. Here the CDR3 reads CASSLTDNEKLFF. CDR3 coding DNA: TGTGCCAGCAGTTTAACAGATAATGAAAAACTGTTTTTT.

V usage is TRBV18 and J usage is TRBJ1-1; 11 bases are shared with TRBD1. This CDR3 is 15 amino acids long. Germline V CDR1 and CDR2: KGHSH, LQKENI. Trimming cost V 5 bases and J 3 bases; bases outside gene matches: 5. In nucleotides, the CDR3 is TGTGCCAGCTCATTCGCGGGACAGGGGGACACTGAAGCTTTCTTT. It is translated as CASSFAGQGDTEAFF. The whole variable domain, filled in from reference TRBV18 and TRBJ1-1, reads NAGVMQNPRHLVRRRGQEARLRCSPMKGHSHVYWYRQLPEEGLKFMVYLQKENIIDESGMPKERFSAEFPKEGPSILRIQQVVRGDSAAYFCASSFAGQGDTEAFFGQGTRLTVV.

Here the CDR3 reads CASNSGGTGIWEQYF. As DNA, the CDR3 is TGTGCCAGTAACTCCGGCGGGACAGGGATTTGGGAGCAGTACTTC. J is TRBJ2-7 and V is TRBV28; 9 bases fit TRBD1. This CDR3 comprises 15 residues. CDR1 and CDR2 (germline): MDHEN, SYDVKM. J lost 7 bases, V lost 9 bases, and 16 bases had no gene match.

The rearrangement links TRBV7-2 to TRBJ2-3, with TRBD1 identical over 7 bases. J lost 4 bases, V lost 1 base, and 5 bases had no gene match. Germline V CDR1 and CDR2: SGHTA, FQGNSA. CDR3 length: 15 residues. CDR3 in amino acids: CASSLVGTVADTQYF. CDR3 in DNA: TGTGCCAGCAGCTTAGTCGGGACAGTGGCAGATACGCAGTATTTT.

CDR3 nucleotides: TGTGCCAGCAGCCAAGAAGCAGGCCGAAACTATGGCTACACCTTC. This sequence encodes CASSQEAGRNYGYTF. This chain uses TRBV3-1 (or the pseudogene TRBV3-2) with TRBJ1-2; D gene ambiguous. The germline V and J ends were trimmed by 0 bases and 2 bases, with 10 bases remaining between them. The length of the CDR3 is 15 residues. The germline V gene has CDR1 LGHDT and CDR2 YNNKEL (reference sequence).

This chain uses TRBV2 with TRBJ2-7; 7 bases align to TRBD1. Trimming cost V 5 bases and J 4 bases; bases outside gene matches: 5. The CDR3 runs to 13 residues. Per the germline V gene, CDR1 is SNHLY and CDR2 is FYNNEI. The CDR3 region is CASSRGQVYEQYF. The CDR3 coding sequence is TGTGCCAGCAGTAGGGGGCAGGTTTACGAGCAGTACTTC.

The chain recombines TRBV28 with TRBJ1-2; tentatively, D is TRBD1 (5 bases). Germline assignment: CDR1 MDHEN and CDR2 SYDVKM. V lost 4 bases to trimming and J lost 8 bases, with 17 bases between them. The CDR3 is 14 residues long. The CDR3 region has the DNA TGTGCCAGCAGTTCTACTGACAGACTGGGAGGCTACACCTTC. It translates to CASSSTDRLGGYTF.

The chain carries TRBV3-1 (or the pseudogene TRBV3-2) and TRBJ2-1, with D perhaps TRBD2 (6 bases). V gave up 4 bases and J gave up 8 bases, with 6 bases separating them. This CDR3 has 11 residues. Germline V gene sequence: CDR1 LGHDT, CDR2 YNNKEL (reference sequence). The CDR3 DNA reads as TGTGCCAGCAGCCGCGGGGATGAGCAGTTCTTC. As protein: CASSRGDEQFF.

CDR3 sequence reads: CASSKDWTSGIDEQFF. The CDR3 bases are TGTGCCAGCAGCAAAGACTGGACTAGCGGGATCGATGAGCAGTTCTTC. The genes are TRBV21-1 and TRBJ2-1; the table assigns TRBD2, which was not confirmed against the DNA. TRBV21-1 is described as a pseudogene. The length of the CDR3 is 16 residues.

The sample holds one count of this clone. V gene TRBV18 combines with J gene TRBJ1-5, with unresolved D. The CDR3 runs to 15 residues. V dropped 4 bases and J dropped 0 bases, with 10 bases sitting between them. The germline V gene encodes CDR1 KGHSH and CDR2 LQKENI. The CDR3 region is CASSLTVNSNQPQHF. CDR3 nucleotides: TGTGCCAGCTCACTTACAGTTAATAGCAATCAGCCCCAGCATTTT.

This chain links TRBV9 with TRBJ1-1; TRBD1 matches 9 bases. V dropped 0 bases and J dropped 1; count of bases not matched to a gene: 13. The germline gives CDR1 SGDLS, CDR2 YYNGEE. The CDR3 is 19 residues long. CDR3 DNA: TGTGCCAGCAGCGTAGAGGGAGACAGGGGGAGATATCGGAACACTGAAGCTTTCTTT. As protein: CASSVEGDRGRYRNTEAFF.

The chain combines TRBV14 with TRBJ1-2; 9 bases are shared with TRBD1. Losses at the gene ends were 4 bases for V and 2 bases for J; bases not matched to a gene: 8. The germline V gene encodes CDR1 SGHDN and CDR2 FVKESK. This CDR3 has 16 residues. CDR3 sequence reads: CASSREPGTGNYGYTF. The CDR3 DNA follows: TGTGCCAGCAGCCGAGAACCCGGGACAGGGAACTATGGCTACACCTTC. The full variable domain, in which reference TRBV14 and TRBJ1-2 provide the parts outside the CDR3, is EAGVTQFPSHSVIEKGQTVTLRCDPISGHDNLYWYRRVMGKEIKFLLHFVKESKQDESGMPNNRFLAERTGGTYSTLKVQPAELEDSGVYFCASSREPGTGNYGYTFGSGTRLTVV.

The V call is TRBV4-2, the J call TRBJ2-7; 7 bases are shared with TRBD2. The CDR3 extends over 17 amino acids. V lost 1 base to trimming and J lost 1 base; unmatched junction nucleotides: 10. Germline CDR1 is LGHNA and CDR2 is YNFKEQ. CDR3 sequence: CASSQVVEGGTSYEQYF. The CDR3 DNA is TGTGCCAGCAGCCAAGTAGTCGAGGGAGGGACTTCCTACGAGCAGTACTTC.

The chain employs TRBV11-3 and TRBJ2-1, with 11 bases matching TRBD1. Germline trimming cut 1 base from V and 5 bases from J; bases unmatched to any gene: 4. Per the germline V gene, CDR1 is SGHNT and CDR2 is YENEEA. The CDR3 consists of 16 residues. For the CDR3, the DNA is TGTGCCAGCAGCTTAGGGGGGACAGGGGGAAACAATGAGCAGTTCTTC. It translates to CASSLGGTGGNNEQFF.

A single count supports this clone. The chain combines TRBV19 with TRBJ2-2; D may be TRBD1 (6 bases). CDR1 is LNHDA and CDR2 is SQIVND in the germline V gene (reference sequence). The germline V and J ends were trimmed by 6 bases and 1 base, with 6 bases remaining between them. The CDR3 has 13 residues. The CDR3 DNA reads TGTGCCAGTAGAGGGGGGAACACCGGGGAGCTGTTTTTT. This codes for CASRGGNTGELFF.

The J gene is TRBJ1-5, the V gene TRBV7-6, with a possible D match to TRBD1 (6 bases). Germline CDR1 and CDR2: SGHVS and FNYEAQ. V dropped 5 bases and J dropped 2 bases, with 10 bases sitting between them. The length of the CDR3 is 14 residues. CDR3 nucleotides: TGTGCCAGCAGCCTGGGACAACGCAATCAGCCCCAGCATTTT. Its translation is CASSLGQRNQPQHF.

The genes are TRBV12-3 or TRBV12-4 and TRBJ1-1; D is unresolved. The CDR3 is 13 amino acids. The V end lost 3 bases, the J end lost 5 bases, and 10 bases lay between the germline ends. CDR3 protein: CASSFSPVTEAFF. The CDR3 nucleotides read TGTGCCAGCAGTTTTTCCCCGGTGACTGAAGCTTTCTTT.

CDR3 sequence: CASNSRLADTQYF. The CDR3 DNA reads as TGTGCCAGCAATTCCCGACTAGCGGATACGCAGTATTTT. This chain links TRBV28 with TRBJ2-3, with 8 bases aligning to TRBD2. The CDR3 spans 13 residues. The germline gives CDR1 MDHEN, CDR2 SYDVKM. Trimming took 7 bases from V and 6 from J; bases not matched to a gene: 6.

The rearrangement uses TRBV5-6 and TRBJ1-1; a possible D gene is TRBD1 (6 bases). Trimming stripped 4 bases from V and 9 bases from J, with 16 bases between. CDR1 SGHDT and CDR2 YYEEEE come from the germline V gene. CDR3 length: 13 residues. The CDR3 region is CASSPSGGGQAFF. In nucleotides, the CDR3 is TGTGCCAGCAGCCCCTCTGGGGGGGGCCAAGCTTTCTTT.